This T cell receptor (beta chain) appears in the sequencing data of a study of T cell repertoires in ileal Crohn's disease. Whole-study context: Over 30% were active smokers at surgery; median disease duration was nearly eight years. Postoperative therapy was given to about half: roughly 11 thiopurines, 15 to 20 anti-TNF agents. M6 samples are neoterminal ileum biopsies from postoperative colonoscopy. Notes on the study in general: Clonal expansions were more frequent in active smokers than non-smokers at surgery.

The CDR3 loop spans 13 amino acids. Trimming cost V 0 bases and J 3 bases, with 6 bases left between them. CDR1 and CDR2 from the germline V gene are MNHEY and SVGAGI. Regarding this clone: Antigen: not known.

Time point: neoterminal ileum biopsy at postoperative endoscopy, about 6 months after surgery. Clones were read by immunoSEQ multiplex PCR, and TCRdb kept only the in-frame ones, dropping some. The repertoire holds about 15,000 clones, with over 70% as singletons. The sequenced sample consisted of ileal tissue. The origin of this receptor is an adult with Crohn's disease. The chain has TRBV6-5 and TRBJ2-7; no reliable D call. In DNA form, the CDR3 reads TGTGCCAGCAGTTACTCAATTAGCTACGAGCAGTACTTC. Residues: CASSYSISYEQYF.